These T cell receptor beta chains were read from a single sample in a study of blood T cell repertoires in COVID-19. TCRdb's copy holds only in-frame clones and misses some; the assay was immunoSEQ multiplex PCR. The sample records some 87,000 clones, 60% to 85% being singletons. The sample was peripheral blood. Receptor source: a man between 45 and 60 years old who had recovered from COVID-19. CDR3s include the opening cysteine and the closing phenylalanine or tryptophan. D genes are given only for firm matches. Expanded clones are given a class, and other clones once, few, many or no size at all.

TRBV7-9	NA	TRBD1	TRBJ1-1	CASSLEGRGVTEAFF	TGTGCCAGCAGCTTAGAGGGCAGGGGGGTTACTGAAGCTTTCTTT
TRBV24-1	NA	NA	TRBJ1-2	CATQGSNYGYTF	TGTGCCACCCAGGGTTCAAACTATGGCTACACCTTC
TRBV25-1	NA	TRBD1	TRBJ2-3	CASSAFRGQGETQYF	TGTGCCAGCAGTGCCTTCCGGGGACAGGGGGAAACGCAGTATTTT
TRBV24-1	NA	TRBD2	TRBJ2-1	CATSAIAGVHNEQFF	TGTGCCACCAGTGCCATAGCGGGGGTACATAATGAGCAGTTCTTC
TRBV18	NA	TRBD2	TRBJ2-7	CASSKRTSGSEAFYEQYF	TGTGCCAGCTCAAAAAGGACTAGCGGGAGTGAAGCGTTTTACGAGCAGTACTTC
TRBV28	NA	NA	TRBJ1-5	CASGPSGVGNQPQHF	TGTGCCAGCGGACCCTCAGGGGTCGGCAATCAGCCCCAGCATTTT
TRBV5-4	NA	TRBD1	TRBJ1-1	CASSLPGQGYTEAFF	TGTGCCAGCAGCTTACCCGGACAGGGCTACACTGAAGCTTTCTTT
TRBV19	NA	NA	TRBJ1-4	CASSRAGDLFF	TGTGCCAGTAGTCGGGCGGGGGATCTGTTTTTT
TRBV14	NA	NA	TRBJ1-3	CASSQGLSSGNTIYF	TGTGCCAGCAGCCAAGGCTTGAGCTCTGGAAACACCATATATTTT
TRBV18	once	NA	TRBJ1-5	CASSPPSIRDQPQHF	TGTGCCAGCTCACCACCCTCCATACGGGATCAGCCCCAGCATTTT
TRBV27	NA	TRBD1	TRBJ2-7	CASSLGTGWEQYF	TGTGCCAGCAGTCTGGGGACAGGGTGGGAGCAGTACTTC
TRBV5-6	NA	TRBD1	TRBJ2-1	CASSLEDRGHNEQFF	TGTGCCAGCAGCTTGGAGGACAGGGGTCACAATGAGCAGTTCTTC
TRBV19	NA	TRBD2	TRBJ2-1	CASSTMGGLAVSYNEQFF	TGTGCCAGTAGTACAATGGGCGGACTAGCGGTCTCCTACAATGAGCAGTTCTTC
TRBV29-1	NA	NA	TRBJ1-1	CSVDWGGVSAFF	TGCAGCGTTGATTGGGGGGGCGTCTCAGCTTTCTTT
TRBV7-9	many	TRBD1	TRBJ2-2	CASSLGSLTGSHTGELFF	TGTGCCAGCAGCTTAGGGTCGTTGACAGGGAGCCACACCGGGGAGCTGTTTTTT
TRBV7-9	NA	TRBD2	TRBJ2-7	CASSLSAGVREQYF	TGTGCCAGCAGCTTAAGTGCGGGAGTAAGGGAGCAGTACTTC
TRBV28	NA	NA	TRBJ1-5	CASTLSRGHQPQHF	TGTGCCAGCACTCTCTCCAGGGGTCATCAGCCCCAGCATTTT
TRBV19	NA	NA	TRBJ2-5	CASSIGVGIGARETQYF	TGTGCCAGTAGTATAGGGGTGGGGATTGGGGCTCGAGAGACCCAGTACTTC
TRBV7-9	NA	NA	TRBJ1-2	CASSTGTYGYTF	TGTGCCAGCAGTACAGGGACCTATGGCTACACCTTC
TRBV11-2	once	NA	TRBJ1-3	CASSLDLGSFSGNTIYF	TGTGCCAGCAGCTTAGATCTGGGCAGCTTCTCTGGAAACACCATATATTTT
TRBV12-3/TRBV12-4	NA	NA	TRBJ1-6	CASSLGRALHF	TGTGCCAGCAGTTTAGGGCGGGCCCTCCACTTT
TRBV7-8	NA	TRBD2	TRBJ2-1	CASSPLRGLAGGPTYNEQFF	TGTGCCAGCAGCCCCCTTCGAGGACTAGCGGGGGGGCCAACCTACAATGAGCAGTTCTTC
TRBV9	NA	NA	TRBJ2-6	CASSAGDRDFSGANVLTF	TGTGCCAGCAGCGCGGGGGACAGAGATTTCTCTGGGGCCAACGTCCTGACTTTC
TRBV28	NA	TRBD1	TRBJ1-2	CASSWTGGANYGYTF	TGTGCCAGCAGTTGGACAGGTGGCGCCAACTATGGCTACACCTTC
TRBV3-1/TRBV3-2	NA	TRBD1	TRBJ2-7	CASSQDHRGREQYF	TGTGCCAGCAGCCAAGATCACAGGGGCAGGGAGCAGTACTTC
TRBV5-8	once	TRBD2	TRBJ2-3	CASSFRRGGPDTQYF	TGTGCCAGCAGCTTCCGGCGGGGGGGCCCCGATACGCAGTATTTT
TRBV28	NA	TRBD2	TRBJ2-7	CASSLLGTSPVYEQYF	TGTGCCAGCAGTTTATTGGGGACTAGCCCCGTCTACGAGCAGTACTTC
TRBV4-2	NA	NA	TRBJ1-1	CASSQDLVGGEAFF	TGTGCCAGCAGCCAAGATCTGGTAGGAGGTGAAGCTTTCTTT
TRBV24-1	NA	TRBD1	TRBJ1-3	CATGRTGVGNTIYF	TGTGCCACCGGACGGACAGGGGTAGGAAACACCATATATTTT
TRBV19	NA	NA	TRBJ1-1	CARWRGAWITEAFF	TGTGCCAGGTGGAGGGGCGCTTGGATCACTGAAGCTTTCTTT
TRBV10-3	NA	TRBD1	TRBJ2-1	CAIRDRGFTFAEQFF	TGTGCCATCAGGGACAGGGGATTTACGTTTGCTGAGCAGTTCTTC
TRBV4-2	NA	TRBD2	TRBJ2-2	CASSQGGGGHGELFF	TGTGCCAGCAGCCAAGGCGGGGGGGGCCACGGGGAGCTGTTTTTT
TRBV6-5	NA	NA	TRBJ1-1	CASSSQTGMNTEAFF	TGTGCCAGCAGTTCCCAAACAGGGATGAACACTGAAGCTTTCTTT
TRBV2	NA	TRBD1	TRBJ1-6	CASRTGQSSPLHF	TGTGCCAGCAGGACAGGGCAAAGCTCACCCCTCCACTTT
TRBV3-1/TRBV3-2	once	NA	TRBJ1-1	CASSQFHGDTEAFF	TGTGCCAGCAGCCAATTTCATGGAGACACTGAAGCTTTCTTT
TRBV7-3	NA	TRBD2	TRBJ2-2	CASSSWEGTGELFF	TGTGCCAGCAGCTCATGGGAGGGTACCGGGGAGCTGTTTTTT
TRBV11-1	NA	NA	TRBJ2-7	CASSPLALSYEQYF	TGTGCCAGCAGCCCCCTAGCCCTTTCCTACGAGCAGTACTTC
TRBV4-1	NA	TRBD2	TRBJ2-1	CASSLGLAGGRRDEQFF	TGCGCCAGCAGCCTCGGACTAGCGGGGGGTAGGAGGGATGAGCAGTTCTTC
TRBV5-6	NA	NA	TRBJ2-2	CASSLNIIGELFF	TGTGCCAGCAGCTTGAATATTATCGGGGAGCTGTTTTTT
TRBV5-1	NA	NA	TRBJ2-3	CASSFPGLPSTDTQYF	TGCGCCAGCAGCTTTCCCGGACTGCCTAGCACAGATACGCAGTATTTT
TRBV4-1	once	TRBD1	TRBJ2-5	CASSQNGRQGAAETQYF	TGCGCCAGCAGCCAAAACGGCAGACAGGGGGCAGCGGAGACCCAGTACTTC
TRBV18	NA	TRBD1	TRBJ2-2	CASSPTGIDTGELFF	TGTGCCAGCTCGCCGACAGGGATAGACACCGGGGAGCTGTTTTTT
TRBV7-2	NA	NA	TRBJ2-5	CASSQPSLGGETQYF	TGTGCCAGCAGCCAACCTAGCCTTGGAGGGGAGACCCAGTACTTC
TRBV29-1	NA	NA	TRBJ1-2	CTLQGDYGYTF	TGCACCCTCCAGGGTGACTATGGCTACACCTTC
TRBV7-6	NA	TRBD2	TRBJ2-1	CASSLAEGSYNEQFF	TGTGCCAGCAGCCTAGCGGAGGGCTCCTACAATGAGCAGTTCTTC
TRBV6-1	NA	NA	TRBJ1-1	CASSKGIAGMNTEAFF	TGTGCCAGCAGTAAAGGGATTGCAGGGATGAACACTGAAGCTTTCTTT
TRBV5-1	NA	TRBD1	TRBJ1-2	CASSKDRDYGYTF	TGCGCCAGCAGCAAAGACAGGGACTATGGCTACACCTTC
TRBV4-3	NA	NA	TRBJ2-7	CASSQRHGRTYEQYF	TGCGCCAGCAGCCAAAGACATGGGAGGACCTACGAGCAGTACTTC
TRBV18	NA	NA	TRBJ2-5	CASSPPARSGETQYF	TGTGCCAGCTCACCACCTGCTAGGAGTGGGGAGACCCAGTACTTC
TRBV23-1	NA	TRBD1	TRBJ2-7	CASFFLRTGDYEQYF	TGCGCCAGCTTTTTTCTTCGGACAGGAGACTACGAGCAGTACTTC
TRBV30	NA	NA	TRBJ1-4	CAWNSGRIGATNEKLFF	TGTGCCTGGAACTCCGGCAGGATTGGCGCAACTAATGAAAAACTGTTTTTT
TRBV6-1	NA	NA	TRBJ1-6	CASSDSGGIGNSPLHF	TGTGCCAGCAGTGACAGCGGGGGCATAGGGAACTCACCCCTCCACTTT
TRBV23-1	NA	NA	TRBJ1-4	CASSPGGEGNEKLFF	TGCGCCAGCAGTCCGGGAGGGGAGGGAAATGAAAAACTGTTTTTT
TRBV3-1/TRBV3-2	few	TRBD2	TRBJ2-1	CASSQAGLAGGYNEQFF	TGTGCCAGCAGCCAGGCCGGACTAGCGGGGGGATACAATGAGCAGTTCTTC
TRBV4-2	NA	TRBD1	TRBJ1-1	CASSQALRDRGGTEAFF	TGTGCCAGCAGCCAGGCCCTCCGGGACAGGGGAGGCACTGAAGCTTTCTTT
TRBV7-3	NA	TRBD2	TRBJ2-5	CASSSFSGGRETQYF	TGTGCCAGCAGCTCCTTTAGCGGGGGACGTGAGACCCAGTACTTC
TRBV7-2	once	NA	TRBJ1-1	CASNGHLNTEAFF	TGTGCCAGCAACGGACATTTGAACACTGAAGCTTTCTTT
TRBV6-5	NA	TRBD2	TRBJ2-1	CASSYSTGRVGDEQFF	TGTGCCAGCAGTTACTCGACTGGGAGGGTTGGGGATGAGCAGTTCTTC
TRBV6-5	NA	NA	TRBJ1-2	CASSYRPPGYNGYTF	TGTGCCAGCAGTTACCGTCCCCCAGGTTATAATGGCTACACCTTC
TRBV3-1/TRBV3-2	NA	NA	TRBJ2-5	CASSRRRQNLWETQYF	TGTGCCAGCAGCCGACGCAGGCAGAATTTGTGGGAGACCCAGTACTTC